This TCR beta chain was recovered during a study of blood T cell repertoires in COVID-19. On the study more broadly: T cells, B-cell-depleted T cells, or PBMCs provided the cDNA or gDNA that served as material.

Followed longitudinally, the Seattle patients had been enrolled during active infection. Profiled with immunoSEQ multiplex PCR; TCRdb holds only in-frame clones, not every one. Of around 250,000 clones in the sample, nearly 90% are singletons; the top ten hold around 1.9%. Material for sequencing was peripheral blood. This TCR was recovered from a woman aged 60-75 years with COVID-19, enrolled during active disease.

CDR3 region: CASSLAGSIGANVLTF. CDR3 coding DNA: TGTGCCAGCAGCTTAGCCGGGTCGATTGGGGCCAACGTCCTGACTTTC. This chain connects TRBV7-3 to TRBJ2-6; D uncertain. The CDR3 length is 16 residues. V lost 2 bases to trimming and J lost 3 bases, with 11 bases between them. Germline V lookup: CDR1 SGHTA, CDR2 FQGTGA.